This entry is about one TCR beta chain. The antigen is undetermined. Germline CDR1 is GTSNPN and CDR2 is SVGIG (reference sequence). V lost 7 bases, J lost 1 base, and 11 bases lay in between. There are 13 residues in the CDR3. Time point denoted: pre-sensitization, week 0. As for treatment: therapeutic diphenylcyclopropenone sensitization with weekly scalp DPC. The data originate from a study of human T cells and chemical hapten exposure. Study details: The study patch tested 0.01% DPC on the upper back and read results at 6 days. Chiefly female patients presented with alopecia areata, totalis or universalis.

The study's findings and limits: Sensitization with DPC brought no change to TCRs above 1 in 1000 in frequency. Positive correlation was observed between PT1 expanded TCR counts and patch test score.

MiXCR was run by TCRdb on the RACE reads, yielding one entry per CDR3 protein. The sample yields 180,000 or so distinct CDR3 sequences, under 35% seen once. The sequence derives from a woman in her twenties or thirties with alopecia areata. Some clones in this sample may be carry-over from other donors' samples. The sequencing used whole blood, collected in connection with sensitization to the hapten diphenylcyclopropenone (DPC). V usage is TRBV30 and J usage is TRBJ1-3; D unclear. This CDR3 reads CAYGRWSGNTIYF. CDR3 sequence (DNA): TGTGCCTACGGACGATGGTCTGGAAACACCATATATTTT. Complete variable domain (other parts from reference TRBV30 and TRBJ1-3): SQTIHQWPATLVQPVGSPLSLECTVEGTSNPNLYWYRQAAGRGLQLLFYSVGIGQISSEVPQNLSASRPQDRQFILSSKKLLLSDSGFYLCAYGRWSGNTIYFGEGSWLTVV.